The 27 T cell receptor beta chains below come from one sample, sequenced in a study of Ad26.COV2.S vaccination and SARS-CoV-2 variants (dated by TCRdb to the early 2020s). Library creation used the immunoSEQ multiplex PCR assay. Held by TCRdb, this immuneACCESS table contains in-frame sequences only and omits some clones. Under half of the omission traces to an unresolved V gene where checked; the cause of the rest is unknown. Present in this sample are around 450,000 clones, 89% of which were seen just once. The top ten clonotypes cover more than 1.5% of the sample. The treatment or condition label here, explained by the study, means: approximately 18 received Ad26.COV2.S at low or high dose, single or two shots; 5 received placebo; per-sample allocation not given. Repertoires of vaccine and placebo recipients were sequenced from samples taken on day 63 after the first injection. The input for sequencing was peripheral blood, taken in a trial of Ad26.COV2.S vaccine versus placebo. The receptors come from a person aged 18-65 years who received the Ad26.COV2.S COVID-19 vaccine or a placebo.

The chain couples TRBV19 to TRBJ2-7; 7 bases agree with TRBD1. Trimming took 3 bases from V and 2 from J; bases not matched to a gene: 7. Looked up from germline, CDR1 is LNHDA and CDR2 is SQIVND (reference sequence). The CDR3 sequence is 15 residues long. In nucleotides, the CDR3 is TGTGCCAGTAGTATTTCGAACAGGGGACCCTACGAGCAGTACTTC. Translation gives CASSISNRGPYEQYF.

The chain employs TRBV4-3 and TRBJ2-7, with D maybe TRBD1 (6 bases). Trimming removed 4 bases at V and 2 bases at J, with 12 bases between. Germline CDR1 and CDR2: LGHNA and YSLEER. The CDR3 loop spans 14 amino acids. The CDR3 DNA is TGCGCCAGCAGCCTCCAACAGGGACCCTACGAGCAGTACTTC. Its protein product is CASSLQQGPYEQYF.

This chain links TRBV5-4 with TRBJ1-1; the D gene is possibly TRBD1 (5 bases). There are 13 residues in the CDR3. The germline V gene has CDR1 SGHNT and CDR2 YYREEE (reference sequence). V lost 0 bases and J lost 6, with 9 bases in between. The CDR3 DNA follows: TGTGCCAGCAGCTTGGCCGCCAGGGCTGAAGCTTTCTTT. It encodes CASSLAARAEAFF. Drawing the rest from reference TRBV5-4 and TRBJ1-1, the complete variable domain is ETGVTQSPTHLIKTRGQQVTLRCSSQSGHNTVSWYQQALGQGPQFIFQYYREEENGRGNFPPRFSGLQFPNYSSELNVNALELDDSALYLCASSLAARAEAFFGQGTRLTVV.

This clone was detected only once. V usage is TRBV18 and J usage is TRBJ2-7; TRBD2 agrees at 12 bases. The CDR3 covers 16 residues. V was pared by 3 bases and J by 3 bases, with 6 bases of the junction left unmatched. Germline V gene lookup returns CDR1 KGHSH and CDR2 LQKENI. In DNA form, the CDR3 reads TGTGCCAGCTCACCCCGGACTAGCGGGATCGGCTACGAGCAGTACTTC. Residues: CASSPRTSGIGYEQYF.

V and J are TRBV7-9 and TRBJ1-6, with D perhaps matching TRBD1 (6 bases). The V gene's germline CDR1 is SEHNR and CDR2 FQNEAQ (reference sequence). Trimming left V 8 bases short and J 12 bases short, with 20 bases between. The CDR3 contains 14 residues. CDR3: CASGSDRDKQPLHF. DNA for the CDR3: TGTGCCAGCGGATCGGACAGAGATAAGCAACCCCTCCACTTT.

The V call is TRBV5-1, the J call TRBJ1-1, with a tentative D call TRBD1 (6 bases). The germline V gene has CDR1 SGHRS and CDR2 YFSETQ. The CDR3 runs 13 residues. V lost 6 bases, J lost 2 bases, and 11 bases lay in between. The CDR3 reads CASNSDSNTEAFF. As DNA, the CDR3 is TGCGCCAGCAACTCGGACAGTAACACTGAAGCTTTCTTT.

A single count supports this clone. CDR3 coding DNA: TGTGCCAGCAGTTACTCTGCGACCTTGGGTGGCGAGCAGTACTTC. It encodes CASSYSATLGGEQYF. V usage is TRBV6-6 and J usage is TRBJ2-7; D remains ambiguous. Germline assignment: CDR1 MNHNY and CDR2 SVGAGI (reference sequence). The CDR3 is 15 amino acids. The germline V and J ends were trimmed by 0 bases and 6 bases, with 15 bases remaining between them.

This chain uses TRBV6-2 or TRBV6-3 with TRBJ2-7; TRBD1 matches 8 bases. Per the germline V gene, CDR1 is MNHEY and CDR2 is SVGEGT. J was trimmed by 3 bases and V by 6 bases; bases with no gene match: 10. This CDR3 region has 15 residues. The CDR3, as DNA: TGTGCCAGCAGCCCCGCGGGGACAGGAGGCTACGAGCAGTACTTC. It yields the protein CASSPAGTGGYEQYF.

The rearrangement links TRBV6-2 or TRBV6-3 to TRBJ2-5; D perhaps matches TRBD1 (6 bases). The V gene's germline CDR1 is MNHEY and CDR2 SVGEGT. Deletions cut 2 bases from V and 4 bases from J, with 14 bases between. The CDR3 covers 15 residues. CDR3: CASSYVQGPPETQYF. CDR3 DNA: TGTGCCAGCAGTTACGTACAGGGTCCCCCAGAGACCCAGTACTTC.

J is TRBJ1-3 and V is TRBV28; possibly TRBD1 for D (6 bases). CDR1 is MDHEN, CDR2 SYDVKM, per germline. Trimming took 4 bases from V and 0 from J, leaving 13 bases between them. This CDR3 spans 16 amino acids. CDR3 region: CASSSGVGASGNTIYF. CDR3 bases: TGTGCCAGCAGTTCCGGTGTGGGGGCCTCTGGAAACACCATATATTTT.

V is TRBV7-9 and J is TRBJ1-3; D call uncertain. The CDR3 is 13 residues long. V gave up 5 bases and J gave up 0 bases, with 5 bases separating them. CDR1 is SEHNR, CDR2 FQNEAQ, per germline (reference sequence). The chain's CDR3 is CASSQSSGNTIYF. Written as DNA, the CDR3 is TGTGCCAGCAGCCAGAGCTCTGGAAACACCATATATTTT.

The J gene is TRBJ2-1, the V gene TRBV14, with D possibly being TRBD2 (6 bases). The CDR3 is 16 amino acids. Germline V gene data show CDR1 as SGHDN and CDR2 as FVKESK. Trimming removed 1 base at V and 4 bases at J, with 14 bases between. CDR3 nucleotides: TGTGCCAGCAGCCAAGTAGGAGGGTTACCATACAATGAGCAGTTCTTC. Translated: CASSQVGGLPYNEQFF.

The gene calls are TRBV5-8 and TRBJ2-1; maybe TRBD1 (6 bases). Germline values: CDR1 SGHTS, CDR2 YDEGEE. CDR3 length equals 15 residues. The V end lost 4 bases, the J end lost 7 bases, and 18 bases lay between the germline ends. CDR3: CASSLFVQGNNEQFF. In DNA, the CDR3 is TGTGCCAGCAGCCTCTTTGTACAGGGAAATAATGAGCAGTTCTTC.

The chain has TRBV11-2 and TRBJ1-5, with no clear D. The germline gives CDR1 SGHAT, CDR2 FQNNGV. Trimming pared 3 bases from V and 5 bases from J, leaving 8 bases between. CDR3 size: 13 residues. The CDR3 spells CASSFSSYQPQHF. CDR3 DNA: TGTGCCAGCAGCTTTTCCAGTTATCAGCCCCAGCATTTT. The whole variable domain, filled in from reference TRBV11-2 and TRBJ1-5, reads EAGVAQSPRYKIIEKRQSVAFWCNPISGHATLYWYQQILGQGPKLLIQFQNNGVVDDSQLPKDRFSAERLKGVDSTLKIQPAKLEDSAVYLCASSFSSYQPQHFGDGTRLSIL.

This chain links TRBV27 with TRBJ2-7; tentatively, D is TRBD1 (5 bases). The CDR3 runs to 16 residues. V was shortened by 5 bases and J by 2 bases, with 19 bases between the two germline ends. Germline V gene sequence: CDR1 MNHEY, CDR2 SMNVEV (reference sequence). The CDR3 DNA follows: TGTGCCAGCAGTCGGCAGGGCACAACGCTAGCCTACGAGCAGTACTTC. Translating it yields CASSRQGTTLAYEQYF.

The rearrangement links TRBV28 to TRBJ2-3; D may be TRBD1 or TRBD2 (6 bases each). Germline CDR1 reads MDHEN; CDR2 reads SYDVKM. V gave up 1 base and J gave up 2 bases, with 10 bases separating them. This CDR3 spans 15 amino acids. The CDR3: CASSLYGGLTDTQYF. Written as DNA, the CDR3 is TGTGCCAGCAGTTTATACGGGGGCCTCACAGATACGCAGTATTTT.

As for this clone: A read error may produce the germline difference seen at one junction end. CDR3 DNA: TGTGCCAGCAGTTCCCCCGGGGGGACCACGAATTTC. This translates into CASSSPGGTTNF. This chain joins TRBV27 and TRBJ2-7; the match to TRBD2 covers 7 bases. CDR1 is MNHEY, CDR2 SMNVEV, per germline (reference sequence). This CDR3 is 12 amino acids long.

The rearrangement links TRBV2 to TRBJ1-1, with 7 positions matching TRBD1. The germline gives CDR1 SNHLY, CDR2 FYNNEI. V was clipped by 6 bases and J by 5 bases; unmatched bases: 15. The CDR3 is 16 residues long. This chain's CDR3 is CASSRDRALRRTEAFF. The CDR3 DNA sequence: TGTGCCAGCAGCCGCGACAGGGCCCTACGTCGGACTGAAGCTTTCTTT. The full variable domain, its missing parts supplied by reference TRBV2 and TRBJ1-1, is EPEVTQTPSHQVTQMGQEVILRCVPISNHLYFYWYRQILGQKVEFLVSFYNNEISEKSEIFDDQFSVERPDGSNFTLKIRSTKLEDSAMYFCASSRDRALRRTEAFFGQGTRLTVV.

The sample holds one count of this clone. The chain has TRBV7-8 and TRBJ2-7; TRBD1 matches 7 bases. The CDR3 has 18 amino acids. The V and J ends lost 1 base and 4 bases, in that order; junction bases with no gene match: 16. Germline V gene data show CDR1 as SGHVS and CDR2 as FQNEAQ. As DNA, the CDR3 is TGTGCCAGCAGCTTAGTCTTCGAGACAGGGACCAACTCTTACGAGCAGTACTTC. Its translation is CASSLVFETGTNSYEQYF.

This chain uses TRBV18 with TRBJ1-5; D not resolved. Germline V gene lookup returns CDR1 KGHSH and CDR2 LQKENI. Between the trimmed V and J ends, which lost 5 bases and 3 bases, there was a span of 17 bases. This CDR3 is built from 16 residues. The CDR3 DNA follows: TGTGCCAGCTCATTTTTTGAGGGAGGACCCAATCAGCCCCAGCATTTT. The encoded protein is CASSFFEGGPNQPQHF.

In its sample, this clone was seen a few times. The rearrangement joins TRBV19 to TRBJ2-2; 7 bases fit TRBD1. The V gene's germline CDR1 is LNHDA and CDR2 SQIVND (reference sequence). V shed 2 bases, J shed 6 bases, and the junction held 9 bases outside the gene matches. This CDR3 has 16 residues. CDR3 loop: CASSIRATGESGELFF. CDR3 coding DNA: TGTGCCAGTAGTATAAGGGCCACAGGGGAATCCGGGGAGCTGTTTTTT.

V usage is TRBV12-3 or TRBV12-4 and J usage is TRBJ1-2; D call uncertain. The CDR3 extends over 12 amino acids. Trimming pared 3 bases from V and 7 bases from J, leaving 9 bases between. CDR3 sequence reads: CASSFVTSGYTF. The CDR3 DNA follows: TGTGCCAGCAGTTTCGTTACTAGTGGCTACACCTTC.

The chain combines TRBV27 with TRBJ1-6; D not certain. The CDR3 sequence is 16 residues long. The germline gives CDR1 MNHEY, CDR2 SMNVEV (reference sequence). Trimming took off 6 bases at V and 7 bases at J, with 19 bases between the two ends. The CDR3 sequence: CASRTRALERNSPLHF. The DNA of the CDR3 is TGTGCCAGCAGGACGCGCGCATTAGAACGAAATTCACCCCTCCACTTT.

V gene TRBV4-3 combines with J gene TRBJ1-3; D not resolved. The V gene lost 3 bases and the J gene lost 2 bases, with 11 bases spanning the gap. CDR1 is LGHNA and CDR2 is YSLEER in the germline V gene. The CDR3 is made up of 15 amino acids. The CDR3 DNA reads as TGCGCCAGCAGCCACCTGGTGGGTACTGGAAACACCATATATTTT. This codes for CASSHLVGTGNTIYF.

CDR3 loop: CASRRRDYGYTF. The CDR3 DNA is TGTGCCAGTAGGCGGCGGGATTATGGCTACACCTTC. The rearrangement uses TRBV19 and TRBJ1-2; D ambiguous. The germline V gene has CDR1 LNHDA and CDR2 SQIVND (reference sequence). V was pared by 6 bases and J by 5 bases, with 10 bases between. CDR3 length: 12 amino acids. Drawing the rest from reference TRBV19 and TRBJ1-2, the complete variable domain is DGGITQSPKYLFRKEGQNVTLSCEQNLNHDAMYWYRQDPGQGLRLIYYSQIVNDFQKGDIAEGYSVSREKKESFPLTVTSAQKNPTAFYLCASRRRDYGYTFGSGTRLTVV.

The J gene is TRBJ1-4, the V gene TRBV7-9; TRBD1 might be the D (6 bases). V lost 1 base and J 10 bases, leaving 22 bases between the germline ends. Germline CDR1 is SEHNR and CDR2 is FQNEAQ (reference sequence). The CDR3 totals 17 residues. The CDR3, as DNA: TGTGCCAGCAGCTTAGAGGGAACTACAGGGATCGGTGGAAAACTGTTTTTT. Amino acids: CASSLEGTTGIGGKLFF.

This chain connects TRBV6-6 to TRBJ2-3; no reliable D call. The germline CDR1 and CDR2 sequences are MNHNY and SVGAGI (reference sequence). V lost 6 bases and J 4 bases, leaving 14 bases between the germline ends. The CDR3 has 14 residues. The CDR3 sequence is CASSQRLGPDTQYF. CDR3 coding DNA: TGTGCCAGCAGCCAACGACTGGGCCCAGATACGCAGTATTTT.